This T cell receptor (beta chain) was identified during a study of blood T cells in healthy people across ages. About the research overall: Through template switching, about one barcoded beta molecule was captured per two T cells, as measured in model experiments.

A word on this clonotype: Its antigen is still unknown.

The V gene's germline CDR1 is KGHDR and CDR2 SFDVKD. This CDR3 spans 15 amino acids. The germline V and J ends were trimmed by 4 bases and 11 bases, with 22 bases remaining between them. Notes on the study in general: Researchers judged that diversity estimates from one million T cells fell short of true values. Correlation between TCR beta diversity and naive T cell percentage was strong.

The study isolated at least 6.5 million PBMCs from each sample. Alongside a J-beta primer mix, a sample-barcoded 5' primer served in a second PCR lasting about 7 to 11 cycles. TCRdb itself ran the 5' RACE reads through MiXCR, one entry per CDR3 protein. The data show approximately 810,000 distinct CDR3 sequences, more than 25% seen once. The sample comprised blood. The clonotype was recovered from a woman older than 75 in good health. The chain joins TRBV24-1 to TRBJ2-5; D is uncertain. The CDR3 bases are TGTGCCACCAGTGACCCCCTGGTTAGGGTCAATGAGCAGTACTTC. Encoded protein: CATSDPLVRVNEQYF.